The clone carrying this TCR beta chain occurred a few times. Antigen: not known. The data stem from a study of T cell repertoires in cytomegalovirus infection. Study background: Signatures in public TCR beta sequences pointed to both CMV infection and matching HLA type.

General study points: CMV-specific TCR beta clonotypes restricted by HLA-C were the ones dominating the ex vivo response. There were carriers of CMV plus the relevant HLA, and cumulative public TCR beta family frequency identified them.

Looked up from germline, CDR1 is MDHEN and CDR2 is SYDVKM. This CDR3 has 19 amino acids. V trimming: 5 bases; J trimming: 0 bases; junction bases outside the gene matches: 14. MiXCR, run by TCRdb on the reads, gives a single entry per CDR3 protein. The table has roughly 640,000 distinct CDR3 sequences, 24% seen once; the top ten hold approximately 8.2%. The chain uses TRBV28 and TRBJ2-3, with 10 bases that match TRBD2. The material sequenced was CD8+ T cells from PBMCs. This receptor was taken from a human donor in good health (CMV status not recorded). Some clones in this sample may be carry-over from other donors' samples. CDR3 DNA: TGTGCCAGCAGTAGCGACACTCCGGGACTAGCGTCTAGCACAGATACGCAGTATTTT. It encodes CASSSDTPGLASSTDTQYF.